A single sample gave rise to the 23 T cell receptor beta chains below, sequenced in a study of blood T cell repertoires in COVID-19. TCRdb keeps only in-frame clones here, not all; method: immunoSEQ multiplex PCR. Found here are about 130,000 clones, approximately 82% of them singletons; the top ten hold approximately 11%. The sample taken for sequencing was peripheral blood. The source of these receptors is a man aged 55-75 years who had recovered from COVID-19.

The chain has TRBV3-1 (or the pseudogene TRBV3-2) and TRBJ2-5; TRBD1 agrees at 9 bases. The CDR3 consists of 14 residues. Trimming at V came to 5 bases and at J to 5 bases, leaving 6 bases not matched to a gene. Germline V lookup: CDR1 LGHDT, CDR2 YNNKEL (reference sequence). The CDR3 nucleotides are TGTGCCAGCAGCTTTTGGACAGGGGTGGAGACCCAGTACTTC. Translating it yields CASSFWTGVETQYF.

This clone was seen just once. The J gene is TRBJ1-4, the V gene TRBV5-6, with D tentatively TRBD1 (6 bases). V lost 1 base and J 7 bases, leaving 8 bases between the germline ends. CDR3 length: 13 amino acids. The germline V gene has CDR1 SGHDT and CDR2 YYEEEE. The DNA of the CDR3 is TGTGCCAGCAGCTTGACAGGGTCTGAAAAACTGTTTTTT. This codes for CASSLTGSEKLFF.

The genes are TRBV5-1 and TRBJ1-1; TRBD1 matches at 8 bases. The CDR3 consists of 13 residues. In germline, CDR1 is SGHRS, CDR2 YFSETQ. The V gene end was trimmed by 6 bases and the J gene end by 6 bases; junction bases not matched to a gene: 7. CDR3: CASTQGAGSEAFF. DNA of the CDR3: TGCGCCAGCACCCAGGGGGCAGGCTCTGAAGCTTTCTTT.

The chain joins TRBV5-4 to TRBJ2-6, with TRBD1 matching 8 bases. This CDR3 comprises 18 residues. Trimming took 6 bases from V and 2 from J; bases not matched to a gene: 13. Germline lookup yields CDR1 SGHNT and CDR2 YYREEE (reference sequence). The CDR3 nucleotides read TGTGCCAGCACCACTAGAGGACAGGGTACTCCTGGGGCCAACGTCCTGACTTTC. Translating it yields CASTTRGQGTPGANVLTF.

The J gene is TRBJ1-4, the V gene TRBV30; 9 bases fit TRBD1. V was clipped by 2 bases and J by 7 bases; unmatched bases: 8. Germline values: CDR1 GTSNPN, CDR2 SVGIG (reference sequence). The CDR3 is 15 residues long. CDR3 amino acids: CAWSPLMDRGEKLFF. Written as DNA, the CDR3 is TGTGCCTGGAGTCCATTGATGGACAGGGGTGAAAAACTGTTTTTT.

This clone was seen a handful of times. The CDR3 nucleotides are TGTGCCAGCATCAGCGGGAGATCGTACAATGAGCAGTTCTTC. Translated, it gives CASISGRSYNEQFF. The chain carries TRBV28 and TRBJ2-1; 8 bases line up with TRBD2. With 7 bases clipped from V and 4 bases from J, the junction kept 6 bases outside the gene matches. The CDR3 spans 14 residues. CDR1 and CDR2 (germline): MDHEN, SYDVKM.

This clone was recorded once. The germline gene is not matched at one end of the junction; a read error may be the cause. The V and J genes are TRBV18 and TRBJ1-6; D is unresolved. The germline CDR1 and CDR2 sequences are KGHSH and LQKENI. CDR3 length: 16 amino acids. The CDR3 DNA reads TGTGCCAGCTCACCGGGAGAAGGATCCTCTAATTCACCCCTCCACTTT. It encodes CASSPGEGSSNSPLHF.

This chain connects TRBV12-3 or TRBV12-4 to TRBJ2-2; 7 nucleotides align to TRBD2. CDR3 size: 13 residues. The V and J ends lost 8 bases and 2 bases, in that order; junction bases with no gene match: 2. This CDR3 reads CASREVNTGELFF. CDR3 DNA sequence: TGTGCCAGCCGGGAGGTAAACACCGGGGAGCTGTTTTTT.

The chain has TRBV18 and TRBJ1-1, with D perhaps TRBD1 (6 bases). This CDR3 has 16 residues. Germline assignment: CDR1 KGHSH and CDR2 LQKENI. V gave up 4 bases and J gave up 0 bases, with 15 bases separating them. The CDR3 bases are TGTGCCAGCTCACAAAGCCGGCAGGGGCTGAACACTGAAGCTTTCTTT. Amino acids: CASSQSRQGLNTEAFF.

The CDR3 nucleotides read TGTGCCAGTAGCCCGGGAGGGCCACTCTACGAGCAGTACTTC. Amino acid sequence: CASSPGGPLYEQYF. V gene TRBV19 combines with J gene TRBJ2-7; 8 bases agree with TRBD2. The junction had 7 bases not matched to a gene; V was cut back by 6 bases and J by 3 bases. The germline CDR1 and CDR2 sequences are LNHDA and SQIVND (reference sequence). The CDR3 totals 14 residues.

CDR3 bases: TGTGCCTGGAGCGGCGGCGCTGAAGCTTTCTTT. Protein product: CAWSGGAEAFF. This sequence joins TRBV30 and TRBJ1-1; D is uncertain. The germline V and J ends were trimmed by 3 bases and 6 bases, with 8 bases remaining between them. The CDR3 totals 11 residues. Germline CDR1 reads GTSNPN; CDR2 reads SVGIG (reference sequence). The full variable domain, rest sourced from reference TRBV30 and TRBJ1-1, is SQTIHQWPATLVQPVGSPLSLECTVEGTSNPNLYWYRQAAGRGLQLLFYSVGIGQISSEVPQNLSASRPQDRQFILSSKKLLLSDSGFYLCAWSGGAEAFFGQGTRLTVV.

The genes are TRBV28 and TRBJ1-4; D not certain. The CDR3 has 15 residues. Germline values: CDR1 MDHEN, CDR2 SYDVKM. V was cut by 1 base and J by 0 bases, with 6 bases left in between. The CDR3 loop reads CASSLLDSTNEKLFF. The CDR3 nucleotides are TGTGCCAGCAGTTTATTGGACTCAACTAATGAAAAACTGTTTTTT.

The chain employs TRBV3-1 (or the pseudogene TRBV3-2) and TRBJ1-2; no definite D call. Trimming left V 0 bases short and J 0 bases short, with 8 bases between. The germline gives CDR1 LGHDT, CDR2 YNNKEL (reference sequence). This CDR3 spans 15 amino acids. The DNA for the CDR3 is TGTGCCAGCAGCCAAGATGGCGGCACTAACTATGGCTACACCTTC. This gives the protein CASSQDGGTNYGYTF.

This rearrangement joins TRBV5-8 to TRBJ2-5; the match to TRBD2 covers 14 bases. Unmatched junction bases numbered 4, after V lost 4 bases and J lost 5 bases. This CDR3 comprises 15 residues. The V gene's germline CDR1 is SGHTS and CDR2 YDEGEE. The CDR3 reads CASSGGLAGVETQYF. The CDR3 DNA reads TGTGCCAGCAGCGGGGGACTAGCGGGGGTCGAGACCCAGTACTTC.

The V call is TRBV30, the J call TRBJ2-5; 11 bases are shared with TRBD2. CDR3 size: 16 residues. Germline lookup yields CDR1 GTSNPN and CDR2 SVGIG (reference sequence). V lost 1 base to trimming and J lost 4 bases; unmatched junction nucleotides: 8. CDR3 sequence reads: CAWSEKTSGSGETQYF. For the CDR3, the DNA is TGTGCCTGGAGTGAGAAAACTAGCGGGAGCGGAGAGACCCAGTACTTC.

The chain combines TRBV11-3 with TRBJ1-3; D is unclear. The CDR3 sequence is 12 residues long. V lost 10 bases, J lost 3 bases, and 10 bases lay in between. CDR1 and CDR2 (germline): SGHNT, YENEEA. CDR3 region: CATSGDGNTIYF. The CDR3 nucleotides are TGTGCCACTTCGGGAGATGGAAACACCATATATTTT.

This chain connects TRBV6-6 to TRBJ1-5; possibly TRBD1 for D (6 bases). The germline CDR1 and CDR2 sequences are MNHNY and SVGAGI (reference sequence). The CDR3 spans 14 residues. V was trimmed by 6 bases and J by 5 bases, leaving 14 bases between them. This chain's CDR3 is CASSPRGGHQPQHF. The CDR3, as DNA: TGTGCCAGCAGCCCGAGGGGGGGGCATCAGCCCCAGCATTTT.

The V gene is TRBV19, the J gene TRBJ2-4; tentatively, D is TRBD2 (5 bases). The ends were cut back, 4 bases at V and 8 bases at J, with 15 bases in the middle. Germline V gene lookup returns CDR1 LNHDA and CDR2 SQIVND (reference sequence). This CDR3 has 14 residues. In DNA form, the CDR3 reads TGTGCCAGTAGTACTCCCCGAGGGCTGGACATTCAGTACTTC. This codes for CASSTPRGLDIQYF.

The chain combines TRBV5-1 with TRBJ2-2; D is undetermined. Germline lookup yields CDR1 SGHRS and CDR2 YFSETQ. This CDR3 is 16 amino acids long. V was cut by 4 bases and J by 0 bases, with 13 bases left in between. The CDR3 coding sequence is TGCGCCAGCAGCACCCCTGAGCCGACGAACACCGGGGAGCTGTTTTTT. Translated, it gives CASSTPEPTNTGELFF.

This chain joins TRBV2 and TRBJ2-2, with 12 bases matching TRBD2. Germline CDR1 is SNHLY and CDR2 is FYNNEI. This CDR3 spans 16 amino acids. The V and J ends lost 3 bases and 7 bases, in that order; junction bases with no gene match: 6. In DNA form, the CDR3 reads TGTGCCAGCAGTGACGGACTAGCGGGAAGGAACGGGGAGCTGTTTTTT. This sequence encodes CASSDGLAGRNGELFF. The full variable domain, with the rest looked up from reference TRBV2 and TRBJ2-2, is EPEVTQTPSHQVTQMGQEVILRCVPISNHLYFYWYRQILGQKVEFLVSFYNNEISEKSEIFDDQFSVERPDGSNFTLKIRSTKLEDSAMYFCASSDGLAGRNGELFFGEGSRLTVL.

The chain carries TRBV4-1 and TRBJ2-2, with 11 positions matching TRBD2. Trimming took 0 bases from V and 5 from J; bases not matched to a gene: 8. The CDR3 totals 18 residues. Germline V gene sequence: CDR1 MGHRA, CDR2 YSYEKL. The CDR3 nucleotides read TGCGCCAGCAGCCAAGATGCACTAGCGGGAGTGGTAACCGGGGAGCTGTTTTTT. Protein product: CASSQDALAGVVTGELFF.

The gene calls are TRBV7-9 and TRBJ2-2, with 11 bases fitting TRBD2. The CDR3 is 15 amino acids. Germline CDR1 is SEHNR and CDR2 is FQNEAQ (reference sequence). With 5 bases clipped from V and 7 bases from J, the junction kept 6 bases outside the gene matches. CDR3 bases: TGTGCCAGCAGCCCCCTAGCGGGAGGTTTCGGGGAGCTGTTTTTT. It specifies CASSPLAGGFGELFF. Full variable domain (outside the CDR3, taken from reference TRBV7-9 and TRBJ2-2): DTGVSQNPRHKITKRGQNVTFRCDPISEHNRLYWYRQTLGQGPEFLTYFQNEAQLEKSRLLSDRFSAERPKGSFSTLEIQRTEQGDSAMYLCASSPLAGGFGELFFGEGSRLTVL.

On this clone itself: One base away lies a much larger clone, so this may be a sequencing read error. This chain joins TRBV5-6 and TRBJ2-2, with D maybe TRBD1 (5 bases). Trimming cost V 2 bases and J 1 base, with 6 bases left between them. The CDR3 is 14 amino acids. Germline CDR1 is SGHDT and CDR2 is YYEEEE. The CDR3 bases are TGTGCCAGCAGCTTTCAGGGGAACACCGGGGAGCTGTTTTTT. Translated, it gives CASSFQGNTGELFF.